A selection of T cell receptor beta chains follows, all from one sample in a study of long-term antiretroviral therapy in people with HIV. The data were produced by immunoSEQ multiplex PCR, yet TCRdb's version contains in-frame clones alone and is incomplete. Of tens of thousands of clones listed, about nine tenths are singletons. Specimen: unsorted PBMCs, collected 3.1 years after starting antiretroviral therapy. The receptors here all came from a man aged 18 to 29 with HIV. Both conserved end residues are part of each CDR3. Each record gives: V gene, CDR3 length, J gene, CDR3 protein.

TRBV18	15	TRBJ1-1	CASSPRQGAGPEAFF
TRBV15	14	TRBJ2-7	CATSRDRSGNEQYF
TRBV2	15	TRBJ2-5	CASSDGGGALETQYF
TRBV5-1	11	TRBJ2-7	CASSPGLVQYF
TRBV4-3	13	TRBJ2-1	CASSPKLENEQFF
TRBV11-2	16	TRBJ2-6	CASSLVARSGANVLTF
TRBV7-3	16	TRBJ2-7	CASPPTPGTNIYEQYF
TRBV7-9	13	TRBJ1-2	CASSLDPLYGYTF
TRBV16	16	TRBJ1-1	CASSQYAGYMNTEAFF
TRBV7-9	13	TRBJ1-5	CASRRDRGTPQHF
TRBV6-6	13	TRBJ2-1	CASRHPSSREQFF
TRBV9	14	TRBJ2-2	CASSVVAGSGELFF
TRBV11-3	16	TRBJ2-3	CASSLRSGRGTYTQYF
TRBV25-1	16	TRBJ1-4	CASSDLWTASNEKLFF
TRBV19	13	TRBJ2-7	CASSNPTGVEQYF
TRBV27	14	TRBJ2-7	CASSFGGGSYEQYF
TRBV7-6	15	TRBJ1-4	CASSPPGAKDKKLFF
TRBV7-2	15	TRBJ2-3	CASSLGATSTDTQYF
TRBV7-2	15	TRBJ1-6	CASSLSHRVNSPLHF
TRBV19	13	TRBJ2-7	CASSSAWAYEQYF
TRBV29-1	13	TRBJ2-7	CSVASGQGARQYF
TRBV30	13	TRBJ2-2	CAWSGLGTGELFF
TRBV19	12	TRBJ1-5	CASSVGQGTQHF
TRBV6-1	12	TRBJ1-5	CASSEGGRWKHF
TRBV10-3	13	TRBJ2-2	CAISDRNTGELFF
TRBV4-1	18	TRBJ2-3	CASSQAQGAGGLSDTQYF
TRBV7-9	15	TRBJ2-7	CASSLGWRGGYEQYF
TRBV6-9	17	TRBJ2-6	CASSKHDRAVGANVLTF
TRBV2	11	TRBJ2-1	CASSWTGEQFF
TRBV27	18	TRBJ2-6	CASSLSPGLNSGANVLTF